The next 4 T cell receptor beta chains were all read from a single sample in a study of T-cell reconstitution after alpha-beta-depleted transplantation in children. Library preparation (for TCRbeta) was performed with unique molecular identifiers. TCRdb re-called the PCR reads with MiXCR, one entry per CDR3 protein. The sample contains 500,000 to 600,000 distinct CDR3 sequences, 25% to 30% of which appear only once. This sample comprised PBMCs, obtained before TCRalphabeta/CD19-depleted stem cell transplant. Receptors were obtained from a boy in the first two years of life with Wiskott-Aldrich syndrome, due to receive a stem cell transplant.

This clonotype came up a few times. This chain connects TRBV5-1 to TRBJ1-1; D ambiguous. V was cut by 4 bases and J by 8 bases, with 15 bases left in between. Germline lookup yields CDR1 SGHRS and CDR2 YFSETQ. The length of the CDR3 is 13 residues. CDR3 in DNA: TGCGCCAGCAGCGCGACCGACTCCGGGGAAGCTTTCTTT. The encoded protein is CASSATDSGEAFF.

V usage is TRBV2 and J usage is TRBJ2-5; perhaps TRBD1 as D (6 bases). This CDR3 has 13 residues. CDR1 is SNHLY, CDR2 FYNNEI, per germline. V lost 7 bases to trimming and J lost 1 base, with 10 bases between them. DNA for the CDR3: TGTGCCAGCACCAAGGACAGCCAAGAGACCCAGTACTTC. Translating gives CASTKDSQETQYF.

This clonotype was observed a few times. The genes are TRBV5-1 and TRBJ2-7, with TRBD2 identical over 11 bases. Germline CDR1 and CDR2: SGHRS and YFSETQ. V lost 0 bases, J lost 7 bases, and 12 bases stayed unmatched. The CDR3 runs to 17 residues. CDR3: CASSLVASGRSPTEQYF. The CDR3 DNA sequence: TGCGCCAGCAGCTTGGTCGCTAGCGGGAGGTCCCCTACAGAGCAGTACTTC.

This clonotype was found a few times. The chain is built from TRBV20-1 and TRBJ2-3; 8 bases line up with TRBD2. Trimming took 0 bases from V and 9 from J; bases not matched to a gene: 11. Per the germline V gene, CDR1 is DFQATT and CDR2 is SNEGSKA (reference sequence). The CDR3 length is 15 residues. CDR3 sequence reads: CSARDRLAGSPTQYF. For the CDR3, the DNA is TGCAGTGCTAGAGATCGTCTAGCGGGCTCCCCCACGCAGTATTTT.